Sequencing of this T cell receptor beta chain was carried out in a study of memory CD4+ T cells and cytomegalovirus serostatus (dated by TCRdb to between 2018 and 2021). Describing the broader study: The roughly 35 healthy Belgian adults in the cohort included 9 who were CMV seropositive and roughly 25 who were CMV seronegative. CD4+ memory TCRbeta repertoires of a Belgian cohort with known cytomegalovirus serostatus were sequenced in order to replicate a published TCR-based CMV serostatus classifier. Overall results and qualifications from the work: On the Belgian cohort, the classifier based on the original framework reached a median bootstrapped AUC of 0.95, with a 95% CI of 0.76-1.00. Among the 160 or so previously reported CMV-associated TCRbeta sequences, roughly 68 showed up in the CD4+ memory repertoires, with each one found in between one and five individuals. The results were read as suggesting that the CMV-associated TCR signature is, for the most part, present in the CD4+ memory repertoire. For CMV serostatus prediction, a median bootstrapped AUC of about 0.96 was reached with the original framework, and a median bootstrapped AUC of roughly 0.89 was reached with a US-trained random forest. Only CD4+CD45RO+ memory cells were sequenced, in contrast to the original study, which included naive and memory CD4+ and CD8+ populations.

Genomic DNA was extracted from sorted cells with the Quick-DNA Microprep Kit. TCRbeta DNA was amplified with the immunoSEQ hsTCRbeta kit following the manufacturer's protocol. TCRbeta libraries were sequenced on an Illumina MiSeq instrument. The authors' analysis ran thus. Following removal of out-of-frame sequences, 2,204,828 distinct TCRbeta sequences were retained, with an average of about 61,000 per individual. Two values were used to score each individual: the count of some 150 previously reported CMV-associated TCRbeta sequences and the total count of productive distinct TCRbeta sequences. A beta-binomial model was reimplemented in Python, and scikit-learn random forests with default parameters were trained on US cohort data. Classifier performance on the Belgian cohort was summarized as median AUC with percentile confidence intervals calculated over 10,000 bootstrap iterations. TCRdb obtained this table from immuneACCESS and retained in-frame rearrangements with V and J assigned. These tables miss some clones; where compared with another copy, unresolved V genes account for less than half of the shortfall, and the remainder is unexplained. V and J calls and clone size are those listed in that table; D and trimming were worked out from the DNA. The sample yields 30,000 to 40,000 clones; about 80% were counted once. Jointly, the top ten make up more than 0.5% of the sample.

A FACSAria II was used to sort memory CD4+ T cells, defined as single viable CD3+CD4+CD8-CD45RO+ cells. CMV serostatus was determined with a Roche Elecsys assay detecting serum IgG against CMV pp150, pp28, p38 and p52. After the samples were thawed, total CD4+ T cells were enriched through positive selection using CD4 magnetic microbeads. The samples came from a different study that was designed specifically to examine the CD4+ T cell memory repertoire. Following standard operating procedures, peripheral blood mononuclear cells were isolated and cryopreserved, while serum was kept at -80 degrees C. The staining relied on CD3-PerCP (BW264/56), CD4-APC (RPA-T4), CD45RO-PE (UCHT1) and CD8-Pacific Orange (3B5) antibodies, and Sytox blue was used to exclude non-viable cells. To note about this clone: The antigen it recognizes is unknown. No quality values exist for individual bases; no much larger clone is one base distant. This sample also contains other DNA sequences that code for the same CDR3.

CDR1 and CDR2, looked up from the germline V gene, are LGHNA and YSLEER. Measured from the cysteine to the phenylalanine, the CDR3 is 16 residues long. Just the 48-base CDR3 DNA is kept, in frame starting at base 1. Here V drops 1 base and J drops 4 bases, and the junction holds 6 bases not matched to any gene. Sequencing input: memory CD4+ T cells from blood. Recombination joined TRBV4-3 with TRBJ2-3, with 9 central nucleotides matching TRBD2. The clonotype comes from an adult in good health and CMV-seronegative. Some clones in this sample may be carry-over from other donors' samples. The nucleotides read TGCGCCAGCAGCCAAGGAAATAGCGGGGGACCAGATACGCAGTATTTT. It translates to CASSQGNSGGPDTQYF.